Listed below are T cell receptor beta chains from one sample, sequenced in a study of T cells in Graves' hyperthyroidism and ophthalmopathy. One entry per CDR3 protein, called by TCRdb with MiXCR from the multiplex PCR reads. This table holds some 500,000 distinct CDR3 sequences, approximately 15% found once. Sequencing was performed on blood. These receptors were taken from a woman aged 18-35 years with Graves' hyperthyroidism. Each CDR3 is given with its conserved first and last residue. The order of the fields is clone size, V gene, J gene, D gene, CDR3 protein, CDR3 DNA. A D gene is named only where the DNA matches it firmly. Part of the rows lack a size; the others show once, few, many or a class for expanded clones.

size: many
V: TRBV3-1
J: TRBJ1-1
D: NA
CDR3: CASSPGQKNTEAFF
DNA: TGTGCCAGCAGCCCCGGACAGAAGAACACTGAAGCTTTCTTT

size: many
V: TRBV3-1
J: TRBJ1-1
D: NA
CDR3: CASSQVSGGTEAFF
DNA: TGTGCCAGCAGCCAAGTTTCGGGGGGCACTGAAGCTTTCTTT

size: NA
V: TRBV7-3
J: TRBJ2-1
D: TRBD2
CDR3: CASSFASGSVNEQFF
DNA: TGTGCCAGCAGCTTCGCTAGCGGGAGTGTGAATGAGCAGTTCTTC

size: few
V: TRBV4-1
J: TRBJ1-2
D: TRBD1
CDR3: CASSDRGPGYTF
DNA: TGCGCCAGCAGCGACAGGGGGCCTGGCTACACCTTC

size: many
V: TRBV3-1
J: TRBJ2-1
D: TRBD2
CDR3: CASRGGSRTSGRVGEQFF
DNA: TGTGCCAGCAGGGGTGGGAGTCGGACTAGCGGGAGGGTCGGTGAGCAGTTCTTC

size: many
V: TRBV12-3/TRBV12-4
J: TRBJ2-5
D: NA
CDR3: CASSLPGVQETQYF
DNA: TGTGCCAGCAGTTTACCGGGGGTCCAAGAGACCCAGTACTTC

size: NA
V: TRBV7-2
J: TRBJ2-5
D: NA
CDR3: CAAGVSRQETQYF
DNA: TGTGCCGCCGGGGTTAGCAGACAAGAGACCCAATACTTC

size: few
V: TRBV10-3
J: TRBJ1-2
D: NA
CDR3: CAISADSYGYTF
DNA: TGTGCCATCAGTGCAGACAGCTATGGCTACACCTTC

size: many
V: TRBV29-1
J: TRBJ2-7
D: NA
CDR3: CSVLGGYEQYF
DNA: TGCAGCGTCCTCGGGGGATACGAGCAGTACTTC

size: NA
V: TRBV11-2
J: TRBJ1-4
D: TRBD1
CDR3: CAGSLRQGVFEKLFF
DNA: TGTGCCGGCAGCCTTCGACAGGGGGTTTTCGAAAAACTGTTTTTT

size: many
V: TRBV11-2
J: TRBJ1-4
D: NA
CDR3: CASSFRLGTNEKLFF
DNA: TGTGCCAGCAGCTTTCGCCTGGGGACTAATGAAAAACTGTTTTTT

size: NA
V: TRBV18
J: TRBJ1-5
D: NA
CDR3: CASSEQGLQPQHF
DNA: TGTGCCAGCTCGGAACAGGGTTTACAGCCCCAGCATTTT

size: many
V: TRBV5-6
J: TRBJ1-5
D: NA
CDR3: CASSFGRSGQPQHF
DNA: TGTGCCAGCAGCTTCGGACGATCGGGGCAGCCCCAGCATTTT

size: many
V: TRBV20-1
J: TRBJ2-7
D: TRBD1
CDR3: CSTGTGIDEQYF
DNA: TGCAGTACCGGGACAGGGATAGACGAGCAGTACTTC

size: NA
V: TRBV29-1
J: TRBJ2-7
D: NA
CDR3: CSCRRGHEQYF
DNA: TGCAGCTGTCGCAGGGGCCACGAGCAGTACTTC

size: many
V: TRBV27
J: TRBJ1-1
D: NA
CDR3: CASSFLLGSSGAFF
DNA: TGTGCCAGCAGTTTTCTCCTGGGGAGTAGTGGGGCTTTCTTT

size: many
V: TRBV6-1
J: TRBJ2-1
D: NA
CDR3: CASTAIYNEQFF
DNA: TGTGCCAGCACGGCGATATACAATGAGCAGTTCTTC

size: many
V: TRBV19
J: TRBJ2-1
D: TRBD2
CDR3: CATGTSGLGEQFF
DNA: TGTGCCACCGGGACTAGCGGCCTAGGTGAGCAGTTCTTC

size: few
V: TRBV4-1
J: TRBJ1-1
D: NA
CDR3: CASSLGSFRDGTEAFF
DNA: TGCGCCAGCAGCCTGGGCTCTTTTCGGGATGGCACTGAAGCTTTCTTT

size: many
V: TRBV30
J: TRBJ1-2
D: NA
CDR3: CAWTPGTYGYTF
DNA: TGTGCCTGGACGCCGGGGACGTATGGCTACACCTTC

size: many
V: TRBV4-1
J: TRBJ2-5
D: TRBD2
CDR3: CASSPIAGDGETQYF
DNA: TGCGCCAGCAGCCCCATAGCGGGAGACGGGGAGACCCAGTACTTC

size: many
V: TRBV27
J: TRBJ2-7
D: TRBD2
CDR3: CASSRLASSGKTYEQYF
DNA: TGTGCCAGCAGTCGCCTCGCCTCTAGCGGGAAGACCTACGAGCAGTACTTC

size: few
V: TRBV29-1
J: TRBJ2-3
D: TRBD1
CDR3: CSVQGQGVGDTQYF
DNA: TGCAGCGTTCAAGGACAGGGTGTGGGAGATACGCAGTATTTT

size: many
V: TRBV18
J: TRBJ1-1
D: NA
CDR3: CASSPEVLTEAFF
DNA: TGTGCCAGCTCACCCGAAGTCCTAACTGAAGCTTTCTTT

size: many
V: TRBV6-1
J: TRBJ2-3
D: NA
CDR3: CASSGGWSDTQYF
DNA: TGTGCCAGCAGCGGCGGGTGGTCAGATACGCAGTATTTT

size: many
V: TRBV10-2
J: TRBJ1-1
D: NA
CDR3: CASRDPVEAFF
DNA: TGCGCCAGCAGGGATCCAGTTGAAGCTTTCTTT

size: few
V: TRBV9
J: TRBJ2-1
D: TRBD2
CDR3: CASSPGTSGLNEQFF
DNA: TGTGCCAGCAGCCCAGGGACTAGCGGATTAAATGAGCAGTTCTTC

size: NA
V: TRBV30
J: TRBJ1-1
D: NA
CDR3: CAWSAGSWNTEAFF
DNA: TGTGCCTGGAGTGCAGGATCGTGGAACACTGAAGCTTTCTTT

size: NA
V: TRBV27
J: TRBJ2-3
D: NA
CDR3: CASTLGAYGTDTQYF
DNA: TGTGCCAGCACCCTCGGAGCTTATGGGACAGATACGCAGTATTTT

size: NA
V: TRBV24-1
J: TRBJ1-5
D: TRBD1
CDR3: CATSETGMGQPQHF
DNA: TGTGCCACCAGTGAGACAGGGATGGGGCAGCCCCAGCATTTT